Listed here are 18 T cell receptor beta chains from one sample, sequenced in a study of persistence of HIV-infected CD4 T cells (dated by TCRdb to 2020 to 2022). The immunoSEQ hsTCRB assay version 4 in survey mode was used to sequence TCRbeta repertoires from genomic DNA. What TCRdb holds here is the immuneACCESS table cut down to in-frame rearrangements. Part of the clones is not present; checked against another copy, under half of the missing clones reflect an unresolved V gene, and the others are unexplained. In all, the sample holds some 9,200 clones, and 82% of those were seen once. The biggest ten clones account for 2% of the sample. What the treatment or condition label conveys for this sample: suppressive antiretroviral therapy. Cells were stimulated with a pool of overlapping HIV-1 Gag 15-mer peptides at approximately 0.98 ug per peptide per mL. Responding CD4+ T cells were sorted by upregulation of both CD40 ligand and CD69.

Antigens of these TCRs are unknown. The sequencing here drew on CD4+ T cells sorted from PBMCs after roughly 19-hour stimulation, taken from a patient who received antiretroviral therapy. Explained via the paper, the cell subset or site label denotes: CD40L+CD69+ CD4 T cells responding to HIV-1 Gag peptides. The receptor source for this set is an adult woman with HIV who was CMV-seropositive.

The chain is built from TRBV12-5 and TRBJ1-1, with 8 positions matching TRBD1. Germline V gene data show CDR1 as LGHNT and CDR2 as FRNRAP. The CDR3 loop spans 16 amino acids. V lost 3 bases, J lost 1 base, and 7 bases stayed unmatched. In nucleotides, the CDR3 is TGTGCTAGTGGTTTCTTGACAGGGGCTAGGAACACTGAAGCTTTCTTT. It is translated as CASGFLTGARNTEAFF.

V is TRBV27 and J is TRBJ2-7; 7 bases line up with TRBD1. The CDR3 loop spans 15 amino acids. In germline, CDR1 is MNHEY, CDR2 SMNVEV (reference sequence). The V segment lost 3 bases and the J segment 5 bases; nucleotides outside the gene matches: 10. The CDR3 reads CASSFPGQTIHEQYF. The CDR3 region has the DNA TGTGCCAGCAGTTTTCCGGGACAGACCATCCACGAGCAGTACTTC.

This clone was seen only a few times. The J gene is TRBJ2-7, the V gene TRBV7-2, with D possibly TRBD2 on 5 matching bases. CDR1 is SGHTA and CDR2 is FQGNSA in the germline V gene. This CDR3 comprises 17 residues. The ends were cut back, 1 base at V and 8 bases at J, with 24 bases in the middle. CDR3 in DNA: TGTGCCAGCAGCTTAGTTGCCGGTTTTGGGGAGAAGTCCAAGCAGTACTTC. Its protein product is CASSLVAGFGEKSKQYF.

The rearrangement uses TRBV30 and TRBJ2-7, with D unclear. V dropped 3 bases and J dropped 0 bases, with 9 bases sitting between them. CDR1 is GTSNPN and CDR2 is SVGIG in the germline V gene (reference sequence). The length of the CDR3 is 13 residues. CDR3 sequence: CAWRQGNSYEQYF. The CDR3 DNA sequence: TGTGCCTGGAGACAAGGGAACTCCTACGAGCAGTACTTC.

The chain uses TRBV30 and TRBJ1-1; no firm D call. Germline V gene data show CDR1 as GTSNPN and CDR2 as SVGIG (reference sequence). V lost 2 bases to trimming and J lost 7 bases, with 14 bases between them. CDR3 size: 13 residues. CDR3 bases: TGTGCCTGGAGTTCGGATGAAACAAATGAAGCTTTCTTT. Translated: CAWSSDETNEAFF.

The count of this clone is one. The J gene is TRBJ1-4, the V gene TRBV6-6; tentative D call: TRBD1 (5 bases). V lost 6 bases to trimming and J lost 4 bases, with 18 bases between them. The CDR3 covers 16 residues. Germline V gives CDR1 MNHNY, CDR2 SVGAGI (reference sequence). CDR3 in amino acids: CASSRRGGFINEKLFF. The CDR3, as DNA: TGTGCCAGCAGCCGCCGGGGGGGATTTATTAATGAAAAACTGTTTTTT.

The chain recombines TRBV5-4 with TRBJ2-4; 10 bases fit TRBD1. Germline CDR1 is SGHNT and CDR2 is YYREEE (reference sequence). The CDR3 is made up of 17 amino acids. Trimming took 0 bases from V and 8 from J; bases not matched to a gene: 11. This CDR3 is CASSLDRVGTGVHIQYF. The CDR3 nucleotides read TGTGCCAGCAGCTTGGATCGTGTCGGGACAGGGGTACACATTCAGTACTTC.

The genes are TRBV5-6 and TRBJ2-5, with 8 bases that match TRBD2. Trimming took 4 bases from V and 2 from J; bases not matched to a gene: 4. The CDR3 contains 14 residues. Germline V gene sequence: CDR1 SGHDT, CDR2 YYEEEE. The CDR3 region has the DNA TGTGCCAGCAGCCTTAGCGGGGTTCAAGAGACCCAGTACTTC. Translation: CASSLSGVQETQYF.

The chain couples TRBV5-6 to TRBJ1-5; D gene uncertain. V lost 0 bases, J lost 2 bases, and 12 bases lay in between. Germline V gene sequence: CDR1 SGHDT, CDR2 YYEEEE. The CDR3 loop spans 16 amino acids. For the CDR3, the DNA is TGTGCCAGCAGCTTGGGAGGGCCAATCGGCAATCAGCCCCAGCATTTT. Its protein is CASSLGGPIGNQPQHF.

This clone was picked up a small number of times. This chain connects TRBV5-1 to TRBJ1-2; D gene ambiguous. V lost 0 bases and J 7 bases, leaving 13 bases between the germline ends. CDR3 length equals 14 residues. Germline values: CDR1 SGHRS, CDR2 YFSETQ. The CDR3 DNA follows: TGCGCCAGCAGCTTGGCCGGTGGTTCCGGTGGCTACACCTTC. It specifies CASSLAGGSGGYTF.

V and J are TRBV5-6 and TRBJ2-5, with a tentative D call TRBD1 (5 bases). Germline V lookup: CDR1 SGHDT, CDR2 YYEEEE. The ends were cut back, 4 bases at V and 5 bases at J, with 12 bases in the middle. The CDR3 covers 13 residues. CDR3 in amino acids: CASSLVGRETQYF. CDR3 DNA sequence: TGTGCCAGCAGCCTGGTGGGGCGGGAGACCCAGTACTTC.

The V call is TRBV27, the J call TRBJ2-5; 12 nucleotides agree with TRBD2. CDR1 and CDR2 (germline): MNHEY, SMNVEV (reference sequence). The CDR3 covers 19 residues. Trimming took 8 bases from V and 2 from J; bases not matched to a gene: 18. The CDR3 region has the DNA TGTGCCAGCCTTGGGGGTGGGACTAGCGGGCGTGTCGTTCAAGAGACCCAGTACTTC. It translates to CASLGGGTSGRVVQETQYF.

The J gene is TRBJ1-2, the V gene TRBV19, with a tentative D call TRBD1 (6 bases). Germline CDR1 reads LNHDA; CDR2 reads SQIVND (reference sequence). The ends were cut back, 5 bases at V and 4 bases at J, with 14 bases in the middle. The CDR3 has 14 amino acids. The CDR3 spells CASSGGQFFYGYTF. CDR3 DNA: TGTGCCAGTAGTGGCGGACAGTTCTTCTATGGCTACACCTTC.

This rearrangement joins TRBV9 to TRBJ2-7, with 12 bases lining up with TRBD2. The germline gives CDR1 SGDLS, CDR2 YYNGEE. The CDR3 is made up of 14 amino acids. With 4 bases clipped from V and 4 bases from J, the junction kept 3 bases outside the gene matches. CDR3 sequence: CASSTSGGLYEQYF. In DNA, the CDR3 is TGTGCCAGCAGCACTAGCGGGGGGCTTTACGAGCAGTACTTC.

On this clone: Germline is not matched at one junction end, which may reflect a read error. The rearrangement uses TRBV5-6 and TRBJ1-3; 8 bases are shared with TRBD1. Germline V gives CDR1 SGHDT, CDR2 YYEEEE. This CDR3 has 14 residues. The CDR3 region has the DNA TGTGCCAGCAGTTTGGACAGGGCAGGAAACACCATATATTTT. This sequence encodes CASSLDRAGNTIYF.

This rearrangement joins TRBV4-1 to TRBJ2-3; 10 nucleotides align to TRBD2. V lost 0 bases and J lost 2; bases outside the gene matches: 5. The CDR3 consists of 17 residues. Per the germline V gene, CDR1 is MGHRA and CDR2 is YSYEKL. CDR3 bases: TGCGCCAGCAGCCAAGAAGGGCTAGCGGGAGACACAGATACGCAGTATTTT. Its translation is CASSQEGLAGDTDTQYF.

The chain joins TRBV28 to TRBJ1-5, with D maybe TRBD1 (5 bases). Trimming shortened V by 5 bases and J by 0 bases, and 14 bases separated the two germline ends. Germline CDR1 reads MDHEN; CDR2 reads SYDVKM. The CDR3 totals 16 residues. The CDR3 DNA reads TGTGCCAGCAGTCCCTGGGGGGGATATAGCAATCAGCCCCAGCATTTT. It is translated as CASSPWGGYSNQPQHF.

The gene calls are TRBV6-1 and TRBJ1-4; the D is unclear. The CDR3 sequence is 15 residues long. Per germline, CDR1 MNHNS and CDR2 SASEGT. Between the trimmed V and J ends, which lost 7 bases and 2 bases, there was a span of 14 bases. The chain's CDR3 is CASNGLSATNEKLFF. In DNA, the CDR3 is TGTGCCAGCAACGGCCTTTCCGCCACTAATGAAAAACTGTTTTTT.